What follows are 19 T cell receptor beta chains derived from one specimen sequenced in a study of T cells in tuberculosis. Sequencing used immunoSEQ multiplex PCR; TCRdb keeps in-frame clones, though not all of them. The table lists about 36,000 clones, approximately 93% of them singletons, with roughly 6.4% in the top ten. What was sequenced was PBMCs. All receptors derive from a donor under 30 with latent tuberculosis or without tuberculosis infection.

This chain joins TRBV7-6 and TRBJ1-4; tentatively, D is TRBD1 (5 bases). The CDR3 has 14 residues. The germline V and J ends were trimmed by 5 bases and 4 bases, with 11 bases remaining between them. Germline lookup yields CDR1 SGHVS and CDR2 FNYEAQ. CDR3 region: CASSLLGGNEKLFF. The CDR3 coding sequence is TGTGCCAGCAGCCTCCTGGGGGGTAATGAAAAACTGTTTTTT.

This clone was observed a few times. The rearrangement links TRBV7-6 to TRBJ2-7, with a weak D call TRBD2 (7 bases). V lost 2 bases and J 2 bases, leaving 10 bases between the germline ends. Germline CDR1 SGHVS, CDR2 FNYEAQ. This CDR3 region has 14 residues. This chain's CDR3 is CASSLTGGAYEQYF. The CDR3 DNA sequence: TGTGCCAGCAGCTTAACGGGGGGCGCCTACGAGCAGTACTTC.

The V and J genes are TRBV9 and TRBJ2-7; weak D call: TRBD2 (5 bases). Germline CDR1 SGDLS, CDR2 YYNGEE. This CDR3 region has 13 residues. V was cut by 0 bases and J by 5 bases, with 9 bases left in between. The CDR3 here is CASSVAPGNEQYF. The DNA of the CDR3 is TGTGCCAGCAGCGTAGCCCCGGGGAACGAGCAGTACTTC.

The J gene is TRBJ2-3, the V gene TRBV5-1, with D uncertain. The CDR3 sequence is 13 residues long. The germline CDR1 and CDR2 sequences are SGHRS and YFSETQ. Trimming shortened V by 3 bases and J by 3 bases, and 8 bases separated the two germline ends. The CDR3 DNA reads TGCGCCAGCAGCTCCACCGAGACAGATACGCAGTATTTT. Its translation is CASSSTETDTQYF. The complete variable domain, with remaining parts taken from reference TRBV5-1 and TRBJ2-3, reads KAGVTQTPRYLIKTRGQQVTLSCSPISGHRSVSWYQQTPGQGLQFLFEYFSETQRNKGNFPGRFSGRQFSNSRSEMNVSTLELGDSALYLCASSSTETDTQYFGPGTRLTVL.

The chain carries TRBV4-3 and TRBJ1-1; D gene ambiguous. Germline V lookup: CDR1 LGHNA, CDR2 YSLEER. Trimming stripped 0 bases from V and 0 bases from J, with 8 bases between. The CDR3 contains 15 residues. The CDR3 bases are TGCGCCAGCAGCCAAGATCCGGAGGTGAACACTGAAGCTTTCTTT. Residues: CASSQDPEVNTEAFF.

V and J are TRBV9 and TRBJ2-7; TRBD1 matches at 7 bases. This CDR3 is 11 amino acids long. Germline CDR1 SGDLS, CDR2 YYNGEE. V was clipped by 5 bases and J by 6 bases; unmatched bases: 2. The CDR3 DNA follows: TGTGCCAGCAGTCGACAGGGCGAGCAGTACTTC. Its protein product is CASSRQGEQYF. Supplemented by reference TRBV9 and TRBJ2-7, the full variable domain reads DSGVTQTPKHLITATGQRVTLRCSPRSGDLSVYWYQQSLDQGLQFLIQYYNGEERAKGNILERFSAQQFPDLHSELNLSSLELGDSALYFCASSRQGEQYFGPGTRLTVT.

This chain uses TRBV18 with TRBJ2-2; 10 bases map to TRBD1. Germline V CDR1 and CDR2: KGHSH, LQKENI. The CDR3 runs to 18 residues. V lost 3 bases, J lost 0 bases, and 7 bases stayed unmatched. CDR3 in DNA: TGTGCCAGCTCACCCCTCCCCGACAGGGGGCCGAACACCGGGGAGCTGTTTTTT. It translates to CASSPLPDRGPNTGELFF.

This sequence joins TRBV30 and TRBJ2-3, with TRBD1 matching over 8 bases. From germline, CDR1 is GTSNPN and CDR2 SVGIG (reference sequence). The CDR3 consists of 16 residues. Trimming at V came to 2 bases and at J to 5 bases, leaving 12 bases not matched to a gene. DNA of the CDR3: TGTGCCTGGAGTTTCGATCGACAGGGGAGTGGAGATACGCAGTATTTT. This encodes CAWSFDRQGSGDTQYF.

CDR3 region: CASSSSPGVRLYGYTF. The CDR3, as DNA: TGTGCCAGCAGCTCCTCGCCCGGGGTAAGGCTCTATGGCTACACCTTC. This chain joins TRBV7-9 and TRBJ1-2; D remains ambiguous. CDR3 length equals 16 residues. Trimming stripped 4 bases from V and 4 bases from J, with 19 bases between. Germline CDR1 and CDR2: SEHNR and FQNEAQ (reference sequence).

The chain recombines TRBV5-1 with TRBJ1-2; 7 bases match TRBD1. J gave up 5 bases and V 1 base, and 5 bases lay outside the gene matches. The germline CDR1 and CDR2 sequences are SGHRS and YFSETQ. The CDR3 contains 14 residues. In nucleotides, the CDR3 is TGCGCCAGCAGCTTGCCGGGACAGACTTATGGCTACACCTTC. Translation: CASSLPGQTYGYTF.

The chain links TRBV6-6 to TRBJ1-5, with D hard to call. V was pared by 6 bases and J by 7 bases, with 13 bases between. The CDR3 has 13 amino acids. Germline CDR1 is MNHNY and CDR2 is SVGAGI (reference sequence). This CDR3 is CASRGAGSQPQHF. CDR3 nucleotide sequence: TGTGCCAGCAGGGGCGCTGGGAGCCAGCCCCAGCATTTT.

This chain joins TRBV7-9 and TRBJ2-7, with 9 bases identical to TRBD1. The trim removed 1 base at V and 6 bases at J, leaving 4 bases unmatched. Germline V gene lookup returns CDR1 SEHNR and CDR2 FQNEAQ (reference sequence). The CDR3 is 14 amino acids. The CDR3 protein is CASSLDEQGAEQYF. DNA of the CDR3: TGTGCCAGCAGCTTAGATGAACAGGGGGCCGAGCAGTACTTC.

The CDR3 reads CASSASPGQGAYNYGYTF. Written as DNA, the CDR3 is TGCGCCAGCAGCGCCTCCCCGGGACAAGGGGCTTATAACTATGGCTACACCTTC. The chain combines TRBV10-1 with TRBJ1-2; possibly TRBD1 for D (6 bases). Germline values: CDR1 WNHNN, CDR2 SYGVQD (reference sequence). CDR3 length: 18 residues. Trimming pared 6 bases from V and 1 base from J, leaving 24 bases between.

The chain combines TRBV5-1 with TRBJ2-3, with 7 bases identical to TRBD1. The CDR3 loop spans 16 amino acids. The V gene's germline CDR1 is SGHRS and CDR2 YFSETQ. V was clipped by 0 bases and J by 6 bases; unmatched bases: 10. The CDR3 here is CASSLEQGDVADTQYF. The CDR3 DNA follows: TGCGCCAGCAGCTTGGAGCAGGGGGACGTCGCGGATACGCAGTATTTT.

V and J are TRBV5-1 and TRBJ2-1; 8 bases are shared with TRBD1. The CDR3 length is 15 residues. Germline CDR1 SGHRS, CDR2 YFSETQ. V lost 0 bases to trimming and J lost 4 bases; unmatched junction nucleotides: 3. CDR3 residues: CASSLGQGAYNEQFF. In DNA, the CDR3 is TGCGCCAGCAGCTTGGGGCAGGGGGCTTACAATGAGCAGTTCTTC.

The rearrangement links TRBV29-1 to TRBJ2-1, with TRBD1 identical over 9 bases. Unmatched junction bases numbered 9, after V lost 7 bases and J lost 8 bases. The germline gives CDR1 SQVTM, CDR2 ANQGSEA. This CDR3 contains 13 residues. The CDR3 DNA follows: TGCAGCGGCGGGACAGGGTATCTCGATGAGCAGTTCTTC. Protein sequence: CSGGTGYLDEQFF.

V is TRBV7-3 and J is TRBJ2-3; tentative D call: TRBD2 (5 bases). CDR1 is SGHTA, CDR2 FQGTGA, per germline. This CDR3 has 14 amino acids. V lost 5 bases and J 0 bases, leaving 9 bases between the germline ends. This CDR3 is CASSPTGSTDTQYF. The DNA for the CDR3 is TGTGCCAGCAGCCCAACGGGGAGCACAGATACGCAGTATTTT.

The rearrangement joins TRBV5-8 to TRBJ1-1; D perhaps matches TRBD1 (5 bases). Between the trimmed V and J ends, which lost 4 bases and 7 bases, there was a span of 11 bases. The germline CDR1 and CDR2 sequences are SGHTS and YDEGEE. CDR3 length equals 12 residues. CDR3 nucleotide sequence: TGTGCCAGCAGCCGAGGAGGGGATGAAGCTTTCTTT. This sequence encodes CASSRGGDEAFF.

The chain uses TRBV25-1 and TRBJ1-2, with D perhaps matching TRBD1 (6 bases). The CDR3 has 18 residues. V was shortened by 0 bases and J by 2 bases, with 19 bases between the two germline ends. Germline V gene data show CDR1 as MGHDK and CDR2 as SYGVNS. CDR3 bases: TGTGCCAGCAGTGAATATATCAGGGGCGTGGGATTCAACTATGGCTACACCTTC. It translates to CASSEYIRGVGFNYGYTF.